The rows below give T cell receptor beta chains drawn from one sample of a study of PD-1 blockade in classical Hodgkin lymphoma. TCRdb's table, derived via immunoSEQ multiplex PCR, lists solely in-frame clones and lacks some. The sample contains roughly 32,000 clones, 80% to 90% of which appear only once. The material was peripheral blood mononuclear cells (PBMCs), obtained at baseline. The receptors derive from a human donor with classical Hodgkin lymphoma. Both conserved end residues are part of each CDR3. A D gene is named only where the DNA matches it firmly. Clone size is not always given. Where it is, it says once, few, many or a class for expanded clones.

>TRBJ2-2|TRBV5-1|NA|NA
TGCGCCAGCAGCCTCCTACTGACTACCACGAACACCGGGGAGCTGTTTTTT
CASSLLLTTTNTGELFF
>TRBJ1-2|TRBV5-6|once|TRBD1
TGTGCCAGCACTCGCCTGGACAGGAGATTCTATGGCTACACCTTC
CASTRLDRRFYGYTF
>TRBJ1-1|TRBV7-3|NA|NA
TGTGCCAGCAGCCTTAACGGGATACAGAACACTGAAGCTTTCTTT
CASSLNGIQNTEAFF
>TRBJ2-2|TRBV5-1|NA|NA
TGCGCCAGCAGCCCAGCGGACTTTACCGGGGAGCTGTTTTTT
CASSPADFTGELFF
>TRBJ2-7|TRBV28|medium-sized|NA
TGTGCCAGCCTTACCCCGGGGCTGAATCACTACGAGCAGTACTTC
CASLTPGLNHYEQYF
>TRBJ1-2|TRBV5-6|few|NA
TGTGCCAGCAGCCTTTTTCAGGGATACTATGGCTACACCTTC
CASSLFQGYYGYTF
>TRBJ1-1|TRBV6-5|NA|NA
TGTGCCAGCAGTGCGACAGTGGGTGCGGGCACTGAAGCTTTCTTT
CASSATVGAGTEAFF
>TRBJ1-1|TRBV9|NA|TRBD1
TGTGCCAGCAGTCCCACGGGACAGACCACCATGAACACTGAAGCTTTCTTT
CASSPTGQTTMNTEAFF
>TRBJ1-1|TRBV6-6|NA|NA
TGTGCCAGCGGAAGGAACACTGAAGCTTTCTTT
CASGRNTEAFF
>TRBJ1-2|TRBV14|NA|TRBD1
TGTGCCAGCAGCCAAGTGGACAGGGGAGGCTACACCTTC
CASSQVDRGGYTF
>TRBJ1-1|TRBV5-4|NA|NA
TGTGCCAGCAGCTCCCAAAAGCAGAGTTTGAACACTGAAGCTTTCTTT
CASSSQKQSLNTEAFF
>TRBJ2-7|TRBV15|NA|NA
TGTGCCACCAGCAGAGATCGGTCCAGGGACTACGAGCAGTACTTC
CATSRDRSRDYEQYF
>TRBJ2-1|TRBV7-3|NA|TRBD1
TGTGCCAGCAGCTTAACGGACAGGGATGAGCAGTTCTTC
CASSLTDRDEQFF
>TRBJ2-7|TRBV6-5|NA|NA
TGTGCCAGCAGTTCCCTCGGGACGGATCGCTACGAGCAGTACTTC
CASSSLGTDRYEQYF
>TRBJ1-2|TRBV4-2|NA|NA
TGTGCCAGCAGCCCCTTGGACTCAGGGACCTACTATGGCTACACCTTC
CASSPLDSGTYYGYTF
>TRBJ2-7|TRBV7-6|NA|TRBD1
TGTGCCAGCAGCTTATCTCAAGGGACAGGGCGCGAGCAGTACTTC
CASSLSQGTGREQYF
>TRBJ2-1|TRBV11-3|NA|NA
TGTGCCAGCAGGGACCGAAGGAGCGGAGCTTACAATGAGCAGTTCTTC
CASRDRRSGAYNEQFF
>TRBJ1-2|TRBV28|NA|NA
TGTGCCAGCAGTTTGGACGGCTATGGCTACACCTTC
CASSLDGYGYTF
>TRBJ1-4|TRBV7-2|NA|NA
TGTGCCAGCAGCTTAAACGGGGGGGGTAATGAAAAACTGTTTTTT
CASSLNGGGNEKLFF
>TRBJ1-2|TRBV6-6|NA|NA
TGTGCCAGCACCCCCGGGACAAACAACTATGGCTACACCTTC
CASTPGTNNYGYTF
>TRBJ2-1|TRBV18|NA|NA
TGTGCCAGCTCACCAGCTTCCTACAATGAGCAGTTCTTC
CASSPASYNEQFF
>TRBJ1-1|TRBV18|few|TRBD1
TGTGCCAGCTCATCGGGACAGATGAACACTGAAGCTTTCTTT
CASSSGQMNTEAFF
>TRBJ2-1|TRBV4-2|many|NA
TGTGCCAGCAGCGGGTGGGACAATGAGCAGTTCTTC
CASSGWDNEQFF
>TRBJ1-5|TRBV6-6|NA|NA
TGTGCCGGAGGGCAGCCCCAGCATTTT
CAGGQPQHF
>TRBJ1-4|TRBV4-1|NA|NA
TGCGCCAGCAGCCAGGATGCGGGGCTAGAAAATGAAAAACTGTTTTTT
CASSQDAGLENEKLFF
>TRBJ1-3|TRBV7-6|NA|TRBD1
TGTGCCAGCAGCTCAGGGACAGGGGGTACTGGAAACACCATATATTTT
CASSSGTGGTGNTIYF
>TRBJ1-1|TRBV19|NA|NA
TGTGCCAGTAGTCCCCCAGGGGTGAACACTGAAGCTTTCTTT
CASSPPGVNTEAFF
>TRBJ1-2|TRBV7-8|NA|NA
TGTGCCAGCAGCTTAGAGGGCGCCAGGCCCCAAGGCTACACCTTC
CASSLEGARPQGYTF
>TRBJ1-5|TRBV6-5|NA|NA
TGTGCCAGCAGTGCGCAGTGGAATCAGCCCCAGCATTTT
CASSAQWNQPQHF
>TRBJ1-6|TRBV11-2|NA|TRBD1
TGTGCCAGCAGCTTGCAGGGGGCACCCTATAATTCACCCCTCCACTTT
CASSLQGAPYNSPLHF
>TRBJ1-2|TRBV18|NA|NA
TGTGCCAGCTCACCCCGAGGACAGAACTATGGCTACACCTTC
CASSPRGQNYGYTF
>TRBJ2-7|TRBV2|NA|NA
TGTGCCAGCAGACTGGGCTCAGGCACCTACGAGCAGTACTTC
CASRLGSGTYEQYF
>TRBJ2-7|TRBV7-2|NA|NA
TGTGCCAGCAGTTATGGGTCCTACGAGCAGTACTTC
CASSYGSYEQYF
>TRBJ2-1|TRBV6-1|NA|TRBD1
TGTGCCAGCAGTTCAAGGACAGGAAATTACAATGAGCAGTTCTTC
CASSSRTGNYNEQFF
>TRBJ1-2|TRBV7-9|NA|NA
TGTGCCAGCAGCTTATACAACTATGGCTACACCTTC
CASSLYNYGYTF
>TRBJ2-2|TRBV10-3|NA|NA
TGTGCCGTAAGGGGGGGTCTTTACACCGGGGAGCTGTTTTTT
CAVRGGLYTGELFF
>TRBJ2-5|TRBV5-1|NA|NA
TGCGCCAGCAGCCCAAGTAGGACAGCCCAAGAGACCCAGTACTTC
CASSPSRTAQETQYF
>TRBJ2-1|TRBV6-1|once|NA
TGTGCCAGCTGCCGAAGTGGGGATTGGGGCTATGAGCAGTTCTTC
CASCRSGDWGYEQFF
>TRBJ1-1|TRBV11-2|once|NA
TGTGCCAGCAGCTTAGATCCCCAGTGGACCACTGAAGCTTTCTTT
CASSLDPQWTTEAFF
>TRBJ2-2|TRBV29-1|NA|TRBD2
TGCAGCGTTGGTCGCGGGGGGGCTTCCGGGGAGCTGTTTTTT
CSVGRGGASGELFF
>TRBJ1-1|TRBV9|NA|NA
TGTGCCAGCAGCGTAGCGGGACATTTGAACACTGAAGCTTTCTTT
CASSVAGHLNTEAFF
>TRBJ2-5|TRBV4-2|NA|TRBD1
TGTGCCAGCAGCCCGCTCGACAGGGAAGAGACCCAGTACTTC
CASSPLDREETQYF
>TRBJ1-5|TRBV4-1|NA|NA
TGCGCCAGCAGCCCCTCGGAAAGGAGCAATCAGCCCCAGCATTTT
CASSPSERSNQPQHF
>TRBJ1-4|TRBV6-5|NA|TRBD1
TGTGCCAGCAGTCCCTCAGGGGGTGAAAAACTGTTTTTT
CASSPSGGEKLFF
>TRBJ2-7|TRBV7-2|NA|NA
TGTGCCAGCAGCCCCGGGGGCCTCGTTGGTGAGCAGTACTTC
CASSPGGLVGEQYF
>TRBJ1-2|TRBV4-3|NA|TRBD1
TGCGCCAGCAGCCATCCCGGACAGGGGAACTATGGCTACACCTTC
CASSHPGQGNYGYTF
>TRBJ2-1|TRBV5-1|NA|NA
TGCGCCAGCAGTTCTGGGTACAATGAGCAGTTCTTC
CASSSGYNEQFF
>TRBJ2-5|TRBV7-3|few|NA
TGTGCCAGCAGCTTAACGTATAATCCCCAAGAGACCCAGTACTTC
CASSLTYNPQETQYF
>TRBJ1-6|TRBV6-6|NA|NA
TGTGCCAGCAGCCCGCCGGGGGAACCCCTCCACTTT
CASSPPGEPLHF
>TRBJ2-1|TRBV6-4|NA|TRBD2
TGTGCCAGCAGTGGAGAGGGAGGGAATGAGCAGTTCTTC
CASSGEGGNEQFF
>TRBJ2-7|TRBV30|NA|TRBD2
TGTGCCTGGAAGGTAGCGGGGACCTACGAGCAGTACTTC
CAWKVAGTYEQYF
>TRBJ2-1|TRBV9|NA|NA
TGTGCCAGCAGCGTCCGGAGCCAGAAGAGGGATGAGCAGTTCTTC
CASSVRSQKRDEQFF
>TRBJ2-3|TRBV5-4|NA|NA
TGTGCCGGCAGCTTGGCCGTAAGGGGGACAGATACGCAGTATTTT
CAGSLAVRGTDTQYF
>TRBJ2-2|TRBV5-1|NA|TRBD1
TGCGCCAGCAGAAACAGGGGCTCGAACACCGGGGAGCTGTTTTTT
CASRNRGSNTGELFF
>TRBJ1-4|TRBV6-1|NA|NA
TGTGCCAGCAATTTATCAACTAATGAAAAACTGTTTTTT
CASNLSTNEKLFF
>TRBJ2-7|TRBV4-2|few|NA
TGTGCCAGCAGCCAAAGGCTCTCCGGGGAATTGAACGAGCAGTACTTC
CASSQRLSGELNEQYF
>TRBJ1-5|TRBV18|NA|NA
TGTGCCAGCTCACCACCCTGGGGTGCTGTGGAGGGTCAGCCCCAGCATTTT
CASSPPWGAVEGQPQHF
>TRBJ1-5|TRBV7-2|NA|TRBD1
TGTGCCAGCAGCCAGGGGGGGACTGGTCGCAATCAGCCCCAGCATTTT
CASSQGGTGRNQPQHF
>TRBJ1-4|TRBV27|NA|NA
TGTGCCAGCAGTTTCCGGGCCCGGACTGAAAAACTGTTTTTT
CASSFRARTEKLFF
>TRBJ1-1|TRBV19|NA|NA
TGTGCCAGTACCCAACAGGGAGGTACTGAAGCTTTCTTT
CASTQQGGTEAFF